What follows are 24 T cell receptor beta chains derived from one specimen sequenced in a study of OX40 agonist ivuxolimab in advanced cancers. TCRdb's table, derived via immunoSEQ multiplex PCR, lists solely in-frame clones and lacks some. The sample yields about 50,000 clones, approximately 89% seen once. The sample in question was CD4+ or CD8+ T cells sorted from blood, obtained in a trial of the OX40 agonist ivuxolimab. These receptors all stem from an adult with an advanced solid tumor such as melanoma, head and neck, liver or kidney cancer.

This chain connects TRBV7-3 to TRBJ2-3, with 8 positions matching TRBD1. Germline CDR1 reads SGHTA; CDR2 reads FQGTGA. The ends lost 5 bases at V and 6 bases at J; junction bases unmatched: 10. The CDR3 is made up of 15 amino acids. In DNA form, the CDR3 reads TGTGCCAGCAGCCCGGGGGTGACAGGGGTGGATACGCAGTATTTT. It codes for CASSPGVTGVDTQYF. Variable domain in full (rest from reference TRBV7-3 and TRBJ2-3): GAGVSQTPSNKVTEKGKYVELRCDPISGHTALYWYRQSLGQGPEFLIYFQGTGAADDSGLPNDRFFAVRPEGSVSTLKIQRTERGDSAVYLCASSPGVTGVDTQYFGPGTRLTVL.

The chain couples TRBV19 to TRBJ2-5, with TRBD2 matching 9 bases. The germline V gene encodes CDR1 LNHDA and CDR2 SQIVND (reference sequence). J gave up 5 bases and V 5 bases, and 3 bases lay outside the gene matches. CDR3 length: 13 residues. The CDR3 DNA reads as TGTGCCAGTAGTTGGCGGGAGGGTGAGACCCAGTACTTC. It encodes CASSWREGETQYF.

The genes are TRBV4-1 and TRBJ1-6; D perhaps matches TRBD1 (5 bases). In germline, CDR1 is MGHRA, CDR2 YSYEKL. Trimming stripped 0 bases from V and 10 bases from J, with 13 bases between. The CDR3 has 15 amino acids. The CDR3, as DNA: TGCGCCAGCAGCCAAGACTGGCAGGGAGGCTCACCCCTCCACTTT. Translated: CASSQDWQGGSPLHF.

This clone was detected a few times. This rearrangement joins TRBV18 to TRBJ2-7; D unclear. Trimming took 7 bases from V and 2 from J, leaving 12 bases between them. CDR3 size: 13 residues. Looked up from germline, CDR1 is KGHSH and CDR2 is LQKENI. CDR3 amino acids: CASLADSTYEQYF. CDR3 DNA: TGTGCCAGCTTAGCAGATTCAACCTACGAGCAGTACTTC.

The CDR3 sequence is CASTLGEGITEAFF. CDR3 in DNA: TGTGCCAGCACCCTCGGCGAGGGAATCACTGAAGCTTTCTTT. This chain links TRBV5-6 with TRBJ1-1; D gene uncertain. Germline V gives CDR1 SGHDT, CDR2 YYEEEE. The CDR3 sequence is 14 residues long. The V gene lost 6 bases and the J gene lost 4 bases, with 16 bases spanning the gap.

The chain uses TRBV2 and TRBJ2-7; 7 positions match TRBD1. The germline V gene has CDR1 SNHLY and CDR2 FYNNEI. Trimming took 6 bases from V and 6 from J; bases not matched to a gene: 5. This CDR3 is 12 amino acids long. The chain's CDR3 is CASRATGPEQYF. The CDR3, as DNA: TGTGCCAGCAGGGCGACAGGGCCCGAGCAGTACTTC.

The chain couples TRBV18 to TRBJ1-1; the D is unclear. The CDR3 has 14 residues. V was shortened by 6 bases and J by 3 bases, with 14 bases between the two germline ends. From germline, CDR1 is KGHSH and CDR2 LQKENI. The CDR3 region is CASSAVSIDTEAFF. The CDR3 DNA is TGTGCCAGCTCCGCCGTCTCCATTGACACTGAAGCTTTCTTT.

V usage is TRBV4-3 and J usage is TRBJ1-1, with D tentatively TRBD1 (5 bases). V was clipped by 7 bases and J by 3 bases, with 12 bases between them. This CDR3 spans 13 amino acids. CDR1 and CDR2 (germline): LGHNA, YSLEER. The CDR3 nucleotides read TGCGCCAGCAAGCGTCAGGGAGACACTGAAGCTTTCTTT. It translates to CASKRQGDTEAFF.

V is TRBV28 and J is TRBJ2-7; possibly TRBD2 for D (5 bases). The germline CDR1 and CDR2 sequences are MDHEN and SYDVKM. This CDR3 is 15 amino acids long. Trimming cost V 6 bases and J 5 bases, with 20 bases left between them. The CDR3 DNA reads TGTGCCAGCAGCTCCCCTACGGGAAATCTCCACGAGCAGTACTTC. As protein: CASSSPTGNLHEQYF.

The V gene is TRBV19, the J gene TRBJ1-2, with D unclear. V dropped 5 bases and J dropped 4 bases, with 5 bases sitting between them. The CDR3 is 11 amino acids. Per germline, CDR1 LNHDA and CDR2 SQIVND (reference sequence). CDR3 in DNA: TGTGCCAGTAGTTCCAGCTATGGCTACACCTTC. Its translation: CASSSSYGYTF.

The chain combines TRBV7-2 with TRBJ2-1; 12 nucleotides match TRBD2. This CDR3 has 15 residues. Germline V CDR1 and CDR2: SGHTA, FQGNSA. The V and J ends lost 1 base and 15 bases, in that order; junction bases with no gene match: 10. This CDR3 reads CASSLEPSGGAGRFF. CDR3 sequence (DNA): TGTGCCAGCAGCTTAGAGCCTAGCGGGGGGGCAGGCCGGTTCTTC. Looking up the rest from reference TRBV7-2 and TRBJ2-1 gives the full variable domain: GAGVSQSPSNKVTEKGKDVELRCDPISGHTALYWYRQSLGQGLEFLIYFQGNSAPDKSGLPSDRFSAERTGGSVSTLTIQRTQQEDSAVYLCASSLEPSGGAGRFFGPGTRLTVL.

The chain joins TRBV7-9 to TRBJ1-1; D is ambiguous. The CDR3 length is 14 residues. Trimming removed 1 base at V and 7 bases at J, with 13 bases between. Germline V gives CDR1 SEHNR, CDR2 FQNEAQ (reference sequence). CDR3 region: CASSLDISGVEAFF. In DNA form, the CDR3 reads TGTGCCAGCAGCTTAGATATCAGCGGCGTTGAAGCTTTCTTT. Full variable domain (remainder filled in from reference TRBV7-9 and TRBJ1-1): DTGVSQNPRHKITKRGQNVTFRCDPISEHNRLYWYRQTLGQGPEFLTYFQNEAQLEKSRLLSDRFSAERPKGSFSTLEIQRTEQGDSAMYLCASSLDISGVEAFFGQGTRLTVV.

The genes are TRBV4-1 and TRBJ2-7, with D possibly TRBD1 on 5 matching bases. Germline CDR1 and CDR2: MGHRA and YSYEKL. Trimming pared 0 bases from V and 4 bases from J, leaving 13 bases between. The CDR3 runs 15 residues. The CDR3 region has the DNA TGCGCCAGCAGCCAAGACACTCACGACAGTTACGAGCAGTACGTC. Translating gives CASSQDTHDSYEQYV.

The chain couples TRBV5-4 to TRBJ2-6, with a tentative D call TRBD1 (6 bases). The V end was cut by 0 bases, the J end by 2 bases, with 12 bases between. Per the germline V gene, CDR1 is SGHNT and CDR2 is YYREEE (reference sequence). The CDR3 is made up of 17 amino acids. The CDR3: CASSLDTTGPGANVLTF. DNA for the CDR3: TGTGCCAGCAGCTTGGATACCACAGGGCCTGGGGCCAACGTCCTGACTTTC. Complete variable domain (other parts from reference TRBV5-4 and TRBJ2-6): ETGVTQSPTHLIKTRGQQVTLRCSSQSGHNTVSWYQQALGQGPQFIFQYYREEENGRGNFPPRFSGLQFPNYSSELNVNALELDDSALYLCASSLDTTGPGANVLTFGAGSRLTVL.

This chain uses TRBV29-1 with TRBJ1-3, with D perhaps matching TRBD1 (6 bases). The CDR3 runs to 16 residues. Deletions cut 4 bases from V and 2 bases from J, with 18 bases between. Germline V lookup: CDR1 SQVTM, CDR2 ANQGSEA. The CDR3 loop is CSVGGGGGYAGNTIYF. The CDR3 DNA reads TGCAGCGTTGGGGGGGGCGGAGGGTACGCTGGAAACACCATATATTTT.

The V and J genes are TRBV6-4 and TRBJ1-2; D call uncertain. Looked up from germline, CDR1 is MRHNA and CDR2 is SNTAGT. V shed 2 bases and J shed 5 bases, with 9 bases lying between them. The length of the CDR3 is 13 residues. The CDR3 DNA reads TGTGCCAGCAGTGACGCAGAAATATATGGCTACACCTTC. This sequence encodes CASSDAEIYGYTF.

This clone was detected only once. The V gene is TRBV9, the J gene TRBJ2-1; D gene ambiguous. The germline CDR1 and CDR2 sequences are SGDLS and YYNGEE. This CDR3 spans 12 amino acids. Trimming took off 4 bases at V and 7 bases at J, with 9 bases between the two ends. CDR3 bases: TGTGCCAGCAGCCCAGTAGGGAATGAGCAGTTCTTC. As protein: CASSPVGNEQFF.

The rearrangement links TRBV7-9 to TRBJ2-2; 9 bases match TRBD1. CDR3 length: 15 amino acids. With V trimmed by 5 bases and J by 4 bases, 5 bases remained unmatched. Germline CDR1 and CDR2: SEHNR and FQNEAQ (reference sequence). This CDR3 reads CASSHLTGGTGELFF. The CDR3 region has the DNA TGTGCCAGCAGCCACCTGACAGGGGGCACCGGGGAGCTGTTTTTT. The full variable domain, rest sourced from reference TRBV7-9 and TRBJ2-2, is DTGVSQNPRHKITKRGQNVTFRCDPISEHNRLYWYRQTLGQGPEFLTYFQNEAQLEKSRLLSDRFSAERPKGSFSTLEIQRTEQGDSAMYLCASSHLTGGTGELFFGEGSRLTVL.

The V call is TRBV27, the J call TRBJ2-7, with D unresolved. Trimming stripped 5 bases from V and 6 bases from J, with 20 bases between. Germline lookup yields CDR1 MNHEY and CDR2 SMNVEV (reference sequence). The length of the CDR3 is 15 residues. This CDR3 is CASSPIGQSSGEQYV. The DNA for the CDR3 is TGTGCCAGCAGTCCCATTGGCCAATCGTCTGGCGAGCAGTACGTC.

The J gene is TRBJ1-1, the V gene TRBV6-5, with 7 nucleotides matching TRBD1. Germline trimming cut 2 bases from V and 10 bases from J; bases unmatched to any gene: 7. The CDR3 totals 13 residues. The germline V gene encodes CDR1 MNHEY and CDR2 SVGAGI. The CDR3, as DNA: TGTGCCAGCAGTTACGGGACAGCCCCACCAGCTTTCTTT. Amino acid sequence: CASSYGTAPPAFF.

This clone was seen more than once but under ten times. This chain uses TRBV20-1 with TRBJ2-3; D call uncertain. CDR1 is DFQATT, CDR2 SNEGSKA, per germline (reference sequence). The germline V and J ends were trimmed by 3 bases and 4 bases, with 5 bases remaining between them. The CDR3 loop spans 11 amino acids. CDR3 sequence reads: CSARTSDTQYF. CDR3 nucleotides: TGCAGTGCTAGGACCTCAGATACGCAGTATTTT.

The V gene is TRBV5-5, the J gene TRBJ2-7; TRBD2 aligns across 14 bases. The J segment lost 0 bases and the V segment lost 4 bases, leaving 12 bases of the junction unmatched. Germline CDR1 reads SGHKS; CDR2 reads YYEKEE (reference sequence). The CDR3 sequence is 19 residues long. This chain's CDR3 is CASSPSVLTSGRASYEQYF. The CDR3 DNA sequence: TGTGCCAGCAGCCCCTCAGTCCTGACTAGCGGGAGGGCCTCCTACGAGCAGTACTTC.

The gene calls are TRBV5-1 and TRBJ1-2; 7 positions agree with TRBD1. The CDR3 extends over 16 amino acids. V dropped 4 bases and J dropped 4; count of bases not matched to a gene: 13. Germline V gene data show CDR1 as SGHRS and CDR2 as YFSETQ. CDR3 bases: TGCGCCAGCAGCAATTTGGCCCGGGGACAGATCTATGGCTACACCTTC. It translates to CASSNLARGQIYGYTF.

The chain couples TRBV6-6 to TRBJ1-4; 10 bases align to TRBD1. The CDR3 length is 14 residues. J lost 8 bases, V lost 4 bases, and 4 bases had no gene match. Looked up from germline, CDR1 is MNHNY and CDR2 is SVGAGI (reference sequence). CDR3 residues: CASSSGTGVEKLFF. CDR3 nucleotides: TGTGCCAGCAGTTCCGGGACAGGGGTCGAAAAACTGTTTTTT.